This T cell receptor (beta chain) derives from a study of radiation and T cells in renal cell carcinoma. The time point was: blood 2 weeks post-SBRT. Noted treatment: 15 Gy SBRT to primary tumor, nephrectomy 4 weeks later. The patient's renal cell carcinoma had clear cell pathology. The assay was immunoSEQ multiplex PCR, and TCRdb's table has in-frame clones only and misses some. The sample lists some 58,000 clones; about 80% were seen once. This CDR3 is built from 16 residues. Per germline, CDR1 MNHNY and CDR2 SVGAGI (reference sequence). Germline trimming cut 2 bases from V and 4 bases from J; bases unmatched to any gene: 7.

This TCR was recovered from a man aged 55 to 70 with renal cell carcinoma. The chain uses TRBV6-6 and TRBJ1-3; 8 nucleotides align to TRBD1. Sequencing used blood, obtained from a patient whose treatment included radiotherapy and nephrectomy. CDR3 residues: CASSYRRQGTGNTIYF. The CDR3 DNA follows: TGTGCCAGCAGTTACAGGAGACAGGGGACCGGAAACACCATATATTTT.